This T cell receptor (beta chain) is from a study of blood T cell repertoires in COVID-19. Donors were grouped by their self-reported clinical history. Two negative PCRs, clearance, or symptom resolution characterized the recovered Cohort 3 donors. In this sample, this clone turned up a few times. Profiling relied on immunoSEQ multiplex PCR, and the TCRdb table lists in-frame clones only, not all of them. The repertoire has about 360,000 clones, about 87% of them found once; the top ten carry approximately 1.2%. The origin of this receptor is a man aged 25 to 45 who had recovered from COVID-19. Material: PBMCs or T cells enriched from blood (not recorded which).

The CDR3: CASSVGRGAPYGYTF. Written as DNA, the CDR3 is TGTGCCAGCAGCGTAGGCCGGGGGGCCCCCTATGGCTACACCTTC. V and J are TRBV9 and TRBJ1-2, with a weak D call TRBD1 (6 bases). This CDR3 has 15 residues. Trimming left V 0 bases short and J 4 bases short, with 13 bases between. Germline assignment: CDR1 SGDLS and CDR2 YYNGEE.